The present TCR beta chain was sequenced within a study of blood T cells in healthy people across ages. The CDR3 consists of 13 residues. The V gene lost 6 bases and the J gene lost 4 bases, with 13 bases spanning the gap. CDR1 is MNHEY, CDR2 SMNVEV, per germline (reference sequence). Study-level points and caveats: In long-lived donors, naive CD4+ cell counts and diversity exceeded those of aged donors.

Primed by a sample-barcoded 5' primer and a J-beta primer mix, a second PCR proceeded for 7 to 11 cycles. A 12-random-nucleotide template-switch adaptor tagged each cDNA molecule. TCRdb itself ran the 5' RACE reads through MiXCR, one entry per CDR3 protein. In the table there are 780,000 or so distinct CDR3 sequences, approximately 60% of which are singletons. This clonotype was seen a few times. The target antigen is unknown. Isolation per sample recovered at least 7 million PBMCs. The chain is built from TRBV27 and TRBJ2-7; D perhaps matches TRBD1 (6 bases). Sample: blood. This clonotype originated in a man aged 40-49 years in good health. In DNA form, the CDR3 reads TGTGCCAGCAGACCTGGACAGATTTACGAGCAGTACTTC. This translates into CASRPGQIYEQYF.